This T cell receptor beta chain was profiled in a study of technical replicates of blood from several donors (dated by TCRdb to about 2017). The method behind the library was the immunoSEQ multiplex PCR assay. The source is immuneACCESS, and TCRdb retained only in-frame sequences with V and J called. Part of the clones is not carried over; for the studies checked, unresolved V genes explain less than half of this, and the remainder is unexplained. The sample table lists 72,000 or so clones, just under 95% of them with a count of one. Approximately 0.4% of the sample is held by the ten biggest clonotypes. A note on this clone: Its target antigen remains unknown. Per-base quality was not reported, and no clone a single base away is much larger than it.

The receptor was isolated from a human donor in good health. Sequencing was done on a sample of T cells isolated from PBMCs.

The DNA is as follows: TGTGCCATCAGTGATCGGGATCCCTACAATGAGCAGTTCTTC. The translation is CAISDRDPYNEQFF. The chain links TRBV10-3 with TRBJ2-1; the D gene is perhaps TRBD2, on 5 matching bases. Via the germline V gene, CDR1 is ENHRY and CDR2 SYGVKD. Trimming at the junction amounts to 3 bases on V and 2 bases on J, and the germline ends lie 8 bases apart. The CDR3 contains 14 residues, cysteine and phenylalanine counted. Only the CDR3 DNA stays, 42 bases, in frame from base 1.